Following are 3 T cell receptor beta chains from one sample sequenced in a study of T cell repertoires in cytomegalovirus infection (dated by TCRdb to between 2019 and 2020). The instrument was an Illumina HiSeq 1500. In TCRdb, the public reads were trimmed at Q25 with fastp and aligned with MiXCR, with productive beta chains retained. Identical CDR3 proteins give one entry, which carries the most common genes and DNA. This sample comprises around 530,000 distinct CDR3 sequences, 26% of them detected only once. About 13% of the sample is in the top ten clones. Sequencing was done on a sample of PBMCs. Receptors were obtained from a human donor in good health (CMV status not recorded). Some clones in this sample may be carry-over from other donors' samples.

This chain joins TRBV6-4 and TRBJ1-1; D not resolved. Germline V CDR1 and CDR2: MRHNA, SNTAGT. The CDR3 covers 14 residues. V was trimmed by 11 bases and J by 2 bases, leaving 18 bases between them. The CDR3 protein is CASSPDGSNTEAFF. In nucleotides, the CDR3 is TGTGCCTCCAGTCCCGACGGCTCAAACACTGAAGCTTTCTTT.

The gene calls are TRBV5-4 and TRBJ1-1; D possibly corresponds to TRBD1 (5 bases). CDR1 and CDR2 from the germline V gene are SGHNT and YYREEE (reference sequence). There are 15 residues in the CDR3. The germline V and J ends were trimmed by 10 bases and 1 base, with 20 bases remaining between them. The CDR3 reads CAAGGGGQSNTEAFF. The CDR3 nucleotides are TGTGCCGCCGGGGGGGGTGGGCAGTCGAACACTGAAGCTTTCTTT.

This clonotype was observed many times. The gene calls are TRBV6-2 or TRBV6-3 and TRBJ2-1; 8 nucleotides agree with TRBD1. V lost 9 bases and J lost 9; bases outside the gene matches: 13. This CDR3 has 14 residues. CDR1 and CDR2 from the germline V gene are MNHEY and SVGEGT. CDR3 amino acids: CASVGQGPRSEQFF. Here the CDR3 DNA reads TGTGCCAGTGTTGGACAGGGCCCGCGGAGTGAGCAGTTCTTC.